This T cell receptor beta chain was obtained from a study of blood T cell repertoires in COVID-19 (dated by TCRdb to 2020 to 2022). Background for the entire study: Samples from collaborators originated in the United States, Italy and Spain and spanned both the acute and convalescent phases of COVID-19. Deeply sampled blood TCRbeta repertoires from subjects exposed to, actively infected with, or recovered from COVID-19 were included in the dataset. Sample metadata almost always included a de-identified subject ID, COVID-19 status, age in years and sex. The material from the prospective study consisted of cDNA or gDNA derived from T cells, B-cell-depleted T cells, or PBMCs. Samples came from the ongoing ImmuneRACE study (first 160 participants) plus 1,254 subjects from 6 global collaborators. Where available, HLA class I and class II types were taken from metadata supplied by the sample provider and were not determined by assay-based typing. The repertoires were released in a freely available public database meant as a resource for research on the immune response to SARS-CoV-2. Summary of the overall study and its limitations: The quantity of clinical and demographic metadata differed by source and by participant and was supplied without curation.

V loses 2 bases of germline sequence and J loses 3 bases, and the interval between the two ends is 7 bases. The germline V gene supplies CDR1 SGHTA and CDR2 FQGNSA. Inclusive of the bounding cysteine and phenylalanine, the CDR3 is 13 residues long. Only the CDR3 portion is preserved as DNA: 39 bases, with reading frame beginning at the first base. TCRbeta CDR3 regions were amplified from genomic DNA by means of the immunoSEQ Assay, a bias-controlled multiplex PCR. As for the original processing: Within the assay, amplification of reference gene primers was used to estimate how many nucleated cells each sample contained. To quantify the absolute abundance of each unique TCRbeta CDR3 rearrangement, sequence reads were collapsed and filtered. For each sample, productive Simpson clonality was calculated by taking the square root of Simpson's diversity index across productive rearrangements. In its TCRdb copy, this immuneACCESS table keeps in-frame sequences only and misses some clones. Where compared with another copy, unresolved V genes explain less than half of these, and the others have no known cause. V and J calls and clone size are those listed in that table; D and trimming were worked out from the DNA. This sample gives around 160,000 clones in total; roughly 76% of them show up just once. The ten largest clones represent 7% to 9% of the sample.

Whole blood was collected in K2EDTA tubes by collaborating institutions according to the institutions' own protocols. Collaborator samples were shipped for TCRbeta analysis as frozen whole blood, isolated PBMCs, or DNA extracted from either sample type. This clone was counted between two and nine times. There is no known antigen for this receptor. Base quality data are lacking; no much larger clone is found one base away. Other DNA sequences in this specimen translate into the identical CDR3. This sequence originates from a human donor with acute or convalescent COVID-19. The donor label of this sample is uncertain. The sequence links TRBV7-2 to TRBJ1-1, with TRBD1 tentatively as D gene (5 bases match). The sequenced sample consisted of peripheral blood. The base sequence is TGTGCCAGCAGCTTACAGGGATACACTGAAGCTTTCTTT. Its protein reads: CASSLQGYTEAFF.